This is a list of T cell receptor beta chains from one sample in a study of CD8 T cells in ankylosing spondylitis. Using its own MiXCR run on the 5' RACE reads, TCRdb lists one record per CDR3 protein. The sample holds a few hundred thousand distinct CDR3 sequences, about 12% seen once. Sequencing used blood, either unsorted or a sorted T cell fraction (not recorded which). The receptor set was obtained from a male donor with ankylosing spondylitis. CDR3s include the opening cysteine and the closing phenylalanine or tryptophan. A D gene is named only where the DNA matches it firmly. Clone size is shown for a subset of rows, as once, few, many or a class of expanded clone.

J: TRBJ1-2; D: .; size: few; V: TRBV7-9; CDR3: CASSRQGPSYGYTF; DNA: TGTGCCAGCAGTCGGCAGGGCCCCTCCTATGGCTACACCTTC
J: TRBJ2-5; D: .; size: .; V: TRBV2; CDR3: CASLRGTQETQYF; DNA: TGTGCCAGCCTCAGGGGAACACAAGAGACCCAGTACTTC
J: TRBJ2-1; D: .; size: many; V: TRBV7-7; CDR3: CASSLASRAQALDEQFF; DNA: TGTGCCAGCAGCTTAGCGTCTCGAGCGCAAGCCTTGGATGAGCAGTTCTTC
J: TRBJ2-3; D: TRBD2; size: few; V: TRBV5-1; CDR3: CASSLELAESTDTQYF; DNA: TGCGCCAGCAGCTTGGAACTAGCGGAATCCACAGATACGCAGTATTTT
J: TRBJ1-4; D: TRBD1; size: .; V: TRBV3-1; CDR3: CASSQAGPGGFGEKLFF; DNA: TGTGCCAGCAGCCAAGCAGGCCCAGGGGGGTTTGGAGAAAAACTGTTTTTT
J: TRBJ1-5; D: TRBD1; size: many; V: TRBV29-1; CDR3: CSVDLQGEGNQPQHF; DNA: TGCAGCGTTGACCTACAGGGGGAAGGCAATCAGCCCCAGCATTTT
J: TRBJ2-3; D: .; size: .; V: TRBV12-5; CDR3: CASGPRDSLDTQYF; DNA: TGTGCTAGTGGTCCCCGGGACTCTCTGGATACGCAGTATTTT
J: TRBJ2-7; D: .; size: .; V: TRBV6-2/TRBV6-3; CDR3: CAEGRRPYEQYF; DNA: TGTGCCGAGGGGAGGAGACCCTACGAGCAGTACTTC
J: TRBJ2-3; D: TRBD2; size: many; V: TRBV5-1; CDR3: CASSVGTSGDTDTQYF; DNA: TGCGCCAGCAGCGTCGGGACTAGCGGTGACACAGATACGCAGTATTTT
J: TRBJ2-5; D: TRBD1; size: few; V: TRBV28; CDR3: CASSDRAGQGKLTQYF; DNA: TGTGCCAGCAGTGACCGGGCGGGACAGGGGAAATTAACCCAGTACTTC
J: TRBJ1-2; D: .; size: .; V: TRBV29-1; CDR3: CSVGGHQYGYTF; DNA: TGCAGCGTGGGGGGACACCAATATGGCTACACCTTC
J: TRBJ2-1; D: TRBD2; size: .; V: TRBV7-9; CDR3: CASSSLGGSSYNEQFF; DNA: TGTGCCAGCAGCTCGCTGGGCGGGAGCTCCTACAATGAGCAGTTCTTC
J: TRBJ2-7; D: TRBD2; size: .; V: TRBV7-8; CDR3: CASSFVAGGKYEQYF; DNA: TGTGCCAGCAGCTTCGTAGCGGGAGGAAAGTACGAGCAGTACTTC
J: TRBJ1-5; D: .; size: .; V: TRBV20-1; CDR3: CSARTKGGLSNQPQHF; DNA: TGCAGTGCTAGAACCAAAGGGGGTTTGAGCAATCAGCCCCAGCATTTT
J: TRBJ1-3; D: TRBD1; size: .; V: TRBV5-1; CDR3: CASSLHGQGNSGNTIYF; DNA: TGCGCCAGCAGCTTGCACGGACAGGGGAACTCTGGAAACACCATATATTTT
J: TRBJ2-3; D: TRBD2; size: few; V: TRBV5-1; CDR3: CASSLVTSGTDTQYF; DNA: TGCGCCAGCAGCTTGGTGACTAGCGGCACAGATACGCAGTATTTT
J: TRBJ2-1; D: .; size: few; V: TRBV12-3/TRBV12-4; CDR3: CASSFELNEQFF; DNA: TGTGCCAGCAGTTTCGAATTGAATGAGCAGTTCTTC
J: TRBJ1-1; D: TRBD1; size: few; V: TRBV15; CDR3: CATSRAGTGHTEAFF; DNA: TGTGCCACCAGCAGAGCCGGGACAGGGCACACTGAAGCTTTCTTT
J: TRBJ2-3; D: TRBD2; size: .; V: TRBV7-8; CDR3: CASSSPMTSGRDYTQYF; DNA: TGTGCCAGCAGCTCTCCCATGACTAGCGGGAGGGATTATACGCAGTATTTT
J: TRBJ2-1; D: TRBD2; size: many; V: TRBV20-1; CDR3: CSASGGWNEQFF; DNA: TGCAGTGCTAGCGGGGGGTGGAATGAGCAGTTCTTC
J: TRBJ1-2; D: .; size: few; V: TRBV30; CDR3: CACPRTPEGYGYTF; DNA: TGTGCCTGTCCCCGGACACCAGAGGGGTATGGCTACACCTTC
J: TRBJ2-1; D: .; size: few; V: TRBV5-1; CDR3: CASSPIRVGRAYNEQFF; DNA: TGCGCCAGCAGCCCAATCCGTGTAGGGCGAGCCTACAATGAGCAGTTCTTC
J: TRBJ2-1; D: TRBD1; size: .; V: TRBV2; CDR3: CASTRGGMGQFF; DNA: TGTGCCAGCACCCGAGGGGGCATGGGGCAGTTCTTC
J: TRBJ1-2; D: TRBD1; size: many; V: TRBV12-3/TRBV12-4; CDR3: CASSHRGAGGYTF; DNA: TGTGCCAGCAGTCACAGGGGCGCCGGTGGCTACACCTTC
J: TRBJ1-5; D: TRBD1; size: .; V: TRBV12-3/TRBV12-4; CDR3: CASSKDRYNQPQHF; DNA: TGTGCCAGCAGCAAGGACAGGTACAATCAGCCCCAGCATTTT
J: TRBJ1-1; D: .; size: .; V: TRBV2; CDR3: CASRRVNTEAFF; DNA: TGTGCCAGCCGCCGGGTGAACACTGAAGCTTTCTTT
J: TRBJ2-2; D: .; size: few; V: TRBV20-1; CDR3: CSARDIEAGELFF; DNA: TGCAGTGCTAGAGATATTGAGGCCGGGGAGCTGTTTTTT
J: TRBJ2-2; D: TRBD1; size: .; V: TRBV15; CDR3: CATSRDRTGSGELFF; DNA: TGTGCCACCAGCAGAGACCGGACAGGGTCCGGGGAGCTGTTTTTT
J: TRBJ2-1; D: .; size: few; V: TRBV12-3/TRBV12-4; CDR3: CASSFWSGNNEQFF; DNA: TGTGCCAGCAGTTTCTGGTCAGGTAACAATGAGCAGTTCTTC
J: TRBJ2-7; D: .; size: few; V: TRBV27; CDR3: CASTNRAGYEQYF; DNA: TGTGCCAGCACTAACAGGGCGGGATACGAGCAGTACTTC
J: TRBJ2-2; D: TRBD2; size: .; V: TRBV12-3/TRBV12-4; CDR3: CASTRTGLALTGELFF; DNA: TGTGCCAGCACCCGGACGGGACTAGCGCTTACCGGGGAGCTGTTTTTT
J: TRBJ1-5; D: TRBD1; size: many; V: TRBV5-1; CDR3: CASSLGQGAYQPQHF; DNA: TGCGCCAGCAGCTTGGGACAGGGGGCATATCAGCCCCAGCATTTT
J: TRBJ2-2; D: TRBD1; size: many; V: TRBV4-2; CDR3: CASTSYTGTENTGELFF; DNA: TGTGCCAGCACTTCGTATACCGGGACAGAGAACACCGGGGAGCTGTTTTTT
J: TRBJ2-5; D: TRBD2; size: .; V: TRBV10-3; CDR3: CAISESTQSSGRETQYF; DNA: TGTGCCATCAGTGAGTCGACTCAATCTAGCGGGAGGGAGACCCAGTACTTC
J: TRBJ2-1; D: TRBD2; size: few; V: TRBV5-1; CDR3: CASSSTTSGSVHEQFF; DNA: TGCGCCAGCAGCTCGACGACTAGCGGGAGCGTCCATGAGCAGTTCTTC
J: TRBJ1-2; D: TRBD1; size: many; V: TRBV10-3; CDR3: CAISSAGTGSNYGYTF; DNA: TGTGCCATCAGTTCCGCCGGGACAGGGAGCAACTATGGCTACACCTTC
J: TRBJ2-1; D: TRBD2; size: .; V: TRBV2; CDR3: CASSDVEREGNEQFF; DNA: TGTGCCAGCAGTGACGTCGAGCGGGAGGGCAATGAGCAGTTCTTC
J: TRBJ2-1; D: TRBD2; size: few; V: TRBV5-1; CDR3: CASKVAGDRSEQFF; DNA: TGCGCCAGCAAGGTAGCGGGAGATCGAAGTGAGCAGTTCTTC
J: TRBJ1-5; D: TRBD1; size: .; V: TRBV27; CDR3: CASSLSPTGGRGNQPQHF; DNA: TGTGCCAGCAGTTTATCCCCGACAGGGGGCAGGGGCAATCAGCCCCAGCATTTT
J: TRBJ1-1; D: TRBD1; size: many; V: TRBV20-1; CDR3: CSASRDRGTEAFF; DNA: TGCAGTGCCTCCCGGGACAGGGGCACTGAAGCTTTCTTT
J: TRBJ2-3; D: .; size: few; V: TRBV12-3/TRBV12-4; CDR3: CASSLMQGADTQYF; DNA: TGTGCCAGCAGTTTGATGCAGGGAGCAGATACGCAGTATTTT
J: TRBJ2-6; D: TRBD1; size: .; V: TRBV10-3; CDR3: CAISHGRDRETGANVLTF; DNA: TGTGCCATCTCCCACGGTAGGGACAGGGAAACTGGGGCCAACGTCCTGACTTTC
J: TRBJ1-2; D: TRBD1; size: few; V: TRBV5-1; CDR3: CASSVTGGSSYGYTF; DNA: TGCGCCAGCAGCGTTACAGGGGGCAGCAGCTATGGCTACACCTTC
J: TRBJ2-5; D: .; size: .; V: TRBV24-1; CDR3: CATSDPGDQETQYF; DNA: TGTGCCACCAGTGACCCGGGAGACCAAGAGACCCAGTACTTC
J: TRBJ2-3; D: .; size: few; V: TRBV7-9; CDR3: CASSLSRTDTQYF; DNA: TGTGCCAGCAGCTTAAGTCGGACAGATACGCAGTATTTT
J: TRBJ2-5; D: TRBD2; size: .; V: TRBV20-1; CDR3: CSASRLAVQETQYF; DNA: TGCAGTGCTAGTCGGCTAGCGGTCCAAGAGACCCAGTACTTC
J: TRBJ2-2; D: .; size: many; V: TRBV29-1; CDR3: CSGGVNTGELFF; DNA: TGCAGCGGTGGAGTGAACACCGGGGAGCTGTTTTTT
J: TRBJ1-6; D: .; size: .; V: TRBV27; CDR3: CASSVTRYNSPLHF; DNA: TGTGCCAGCAGTGTGACAAGATATAATTCACCCCTCCACTTT
J: TRBJ2-4; D: .; size: .; V: TRBV5-1; CDR3: CASSLRPPAKNIQYF; DNA: TGCGCCAGCAGCTTGAGGCCCCCAGCCAAAAACATTCAGTACTTC
J: TRBJ1-1; D: .; size: many; V: TRBV12-3/TRBV12-4; CDR3: CASSLGGSVTQF; DNA: TGTGCCAGCAGTTTAGGAGGCTCGGTTACCCAATTT
J: TRBJ1-1; D: .; size: .; V: TRBV29-1; CDR3: CSVRWGRADTEAFF; DNA: TGCAGCGTAAGATGGGGCAGGGCGGACACTGAAGCTTTCTTT
J: TRBJ1-3; D: TRBD1; size: .; V: TRBV14; CDR3: CASSPRTGLGNTIYF; DNA: TGTGCCAGCAGCCCCCGGACAGGATTAGGAAACACCATATATTTT
J: TRBJ2-1; D: .; size: .; V: TRBV13; CDR3: CASTSPPGKSSYNEQFF; DNA: TGTGCCAGCACCAGTCCCCCGGGTAAAAGCTCCTACAATGAGCAGTTCTTC
J: TRBJ1-5; D: TRBD1; size: few; V: TRBV6-2/TRBV6-3; CDR3: CASTPTGGNQPQHF; DNA: TGTGCCAGCACTCCGACAGGGGGCAATCAGCCCCAGCATTTT
J: TRBJ2-3; D: .; size: few; V: TRBV11-3; CDR3: CASSPMSGSGTDTQYF; DNA: TGTGCCAGCAGCCCTATGAGCGGTTCCGGAACAGATACGCAGTATTTT
J: TRBJ2-2; D: .; size: many; V: TRBV7-2; CDR3: CASSLAGGYNTGELFF; DNA: TGTGCCAGCAGCTTAGCCGGCGGATATAACACCGGGGAGCTGTTTTTT
J: TRBJ1-2; D: .; size: .; V: TRBV4-2; CDR3: CASSSGQRANYGYTF; DNA: TGTGCCAGCAGCTCTGGGCAACGGGCTAACTATGGCTACACCTTC
J: TRBJ2-1; D: .; size: .; V: TRBV24-1; CDR3: CATSDLQERNRNEQFF; DNA: TGTGCCACCAGTGATTTGCAAGAGCGGAATCGGAATGAGCAGTTCTTC